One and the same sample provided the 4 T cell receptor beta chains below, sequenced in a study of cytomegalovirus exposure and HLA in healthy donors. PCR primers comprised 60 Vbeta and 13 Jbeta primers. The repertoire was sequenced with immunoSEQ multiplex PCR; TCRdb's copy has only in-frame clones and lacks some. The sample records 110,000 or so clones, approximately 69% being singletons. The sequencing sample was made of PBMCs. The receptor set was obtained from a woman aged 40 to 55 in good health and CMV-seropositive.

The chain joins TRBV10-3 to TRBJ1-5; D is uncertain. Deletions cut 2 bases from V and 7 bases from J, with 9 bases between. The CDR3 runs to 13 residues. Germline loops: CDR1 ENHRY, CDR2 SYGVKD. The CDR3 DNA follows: TGTGCCATCAGTGAGCGGGTGGAGCAGCCCCAGCATTTT. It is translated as CAISERVEQPQHF.

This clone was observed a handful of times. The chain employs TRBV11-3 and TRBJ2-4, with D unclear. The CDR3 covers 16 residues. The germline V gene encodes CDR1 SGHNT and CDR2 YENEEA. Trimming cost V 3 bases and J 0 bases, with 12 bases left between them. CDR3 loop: CASSFGSLLAKNIQYF. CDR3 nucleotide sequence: TGTGCCAGCAGCTTCGGGTCGCTCTTAGCCAAAAACATTCAGTACTTC.

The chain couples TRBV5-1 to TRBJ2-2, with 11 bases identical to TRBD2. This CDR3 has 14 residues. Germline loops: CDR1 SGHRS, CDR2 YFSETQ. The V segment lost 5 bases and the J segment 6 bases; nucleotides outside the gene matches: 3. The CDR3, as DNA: TGCGCCAGCAGAGTTAGCGGGAGGGCCGGGGAGCTGTTTTTT. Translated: CASRVSGRAGELFF. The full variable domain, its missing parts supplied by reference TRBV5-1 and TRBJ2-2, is KAGVTQTPRYLIKTRGQQVTLSCSPISGHRSVSWYQQTPGQGLQFLFEYFSETQRNKGNFPGRFSGRQFSNSRSEMNVSTLELGDSALYLCASRVSGRAGELFFGEGSRLTVL.

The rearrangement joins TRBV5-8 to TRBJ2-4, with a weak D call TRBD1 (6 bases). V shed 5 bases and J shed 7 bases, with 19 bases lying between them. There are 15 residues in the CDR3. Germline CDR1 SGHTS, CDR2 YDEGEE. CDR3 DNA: TGTGCCAGCAGTGCCTCCGGGACCCAGGGGAACATTCAGTACTTC. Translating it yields CASSASGTQGNIQYF. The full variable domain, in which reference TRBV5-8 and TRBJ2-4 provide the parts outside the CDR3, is EAGVTQSPTHLIKTRGQQATLRCSPISGHTSVYWYQQALGLGLQFLLWYDEGEERNRGNFPPRFSGRQFPNYSSELNVNALELEDSALYLCASSASGTQGNIQYFGAGTRLSVL.